Only a few counts were recorded for the clone carrying this T cell receptor (beta chain). Per germline, CDR1 LGHDT and CDR2 YNNKEL (reference sequence). This CDR3 spans 14 amino acids. Between the trimmed V and J ends, which lost 3 bases and 6 bases, there was a span of 15 bases. The data are from a study of molecular identifiers for immune sequencing clone quantification. Bulk TCR libraries used previously described methods and listed TCR primers. TCRdb reanalysed the PCR reads using MiXCR and keeps one entry per CDR3 protein. The sample consists of more than 450,000 distinct CDR3 sequences, roughly 24% of them appearing once.

The clonotype was recovered from a human donor in good health. Some libraries in this study had Jurkat cell RNA spiked in. V gene TRBV3-1 combines with J gene TRBJ2-7; D is unresolved. Sequencing was performed on naive CD8+ T cells from blood, with Jurkat cell RNA spiked in. Subset denoted: FACS-sorted CD8+CD4-CCR7+CD45RA+ naive T cells. The CDR3 loop reads CASSHGSSVSEQYF. The CDR3 DNA is TGTGCCAGCAGCCATGGTAGCTCTGTTTCCGAGCAGTACTTC.